The clone carrying this TCR beta chain was seen a handful of times. Its specificity is unknown. The CDR3 runs 14 residues. Germline loops: CDR1 MGHRA, CDR2 YSYEKL. The V gene lost 1 base and the J gene lost 4 bases, with 10 bases spanning the gap. This sample is part of a study of regulatory T cells in long-lasting Graves disease. Whole-study findings and limits: Persistent patients had a count of shared public clonotypes (around 2,500) that exceeded that of new patients (about 970).

Libraries of TCR beta came from iRepertoire HTBI primers plus Arm-PCR of CDR3 regions. Using its own MiXCR run on the multiplex PCR reads, TCRdb lists one record per CDR3 protein. There are approximately 400,000 distinct CDR3 sequences in the sample; less than 25% occur only once, and 20% to 25% lies in the top ten. Described time point: persistent/refractory GD, antithyroid drugs over 5 years with positive TRAb. Scientists built the TCR library using RNA that was extracted from PBMCs. This specimen was peripheral blood mononuclear cells (PBMCs), taken when the disease was refractory, from a patient treated with antithyroid drugs. The rearrangement uses TRBV4-1 and TRBJ1-1, with no clear D. The TCR originated in a female donor with Graves disease. CDR3 protein: CASSQGGKTTEAFF. The CDR3 nucleotides read TGCGCCAGCAGCCAAGGGGGTAAGACCACTGAAGCTTTCTTT.